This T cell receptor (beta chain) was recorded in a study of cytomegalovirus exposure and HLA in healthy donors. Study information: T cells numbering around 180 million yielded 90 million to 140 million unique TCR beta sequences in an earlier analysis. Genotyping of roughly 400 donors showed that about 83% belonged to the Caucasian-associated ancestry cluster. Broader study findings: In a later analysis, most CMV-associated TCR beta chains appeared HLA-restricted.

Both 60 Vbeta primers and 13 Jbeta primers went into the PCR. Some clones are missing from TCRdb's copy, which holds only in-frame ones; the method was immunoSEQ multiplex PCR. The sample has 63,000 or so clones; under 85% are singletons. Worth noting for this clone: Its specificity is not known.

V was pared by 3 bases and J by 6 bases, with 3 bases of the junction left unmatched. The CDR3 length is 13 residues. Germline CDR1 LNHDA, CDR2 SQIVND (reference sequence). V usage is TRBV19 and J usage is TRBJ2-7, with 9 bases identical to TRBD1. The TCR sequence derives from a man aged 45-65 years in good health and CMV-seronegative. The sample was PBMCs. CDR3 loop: CASSMRQGGEQYF. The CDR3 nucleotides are TGTGCCAGTAGTATGCGACAGGGGGGCGAGCAGTACTTC.